This TCR beta chain was profiled in a study of cytomegalovirus exposure and HLA in healthy donors. CDR3 size: 14 residues. V was trimmed by 2 bases and J by 4 bases, leaving 9 bases between them. Looked up from germline, CDR1 is MDHEN and CDR2 is SYDVKM. The donors were members of the validation cohort comprising about 120 subjects, separate from the approximately 670-subject first cohort. This table comes from immunoSEQ multiplex PCR, and its TCRdb copy is limited to in-frame clones, with some not included. The sample has some 140,000 clones; over 80% are singletons. The sequence was collected from a woman aged 25 to 39 in good health and CMV-seropositive. The specimen sequenced was PBMCs. The genes are TRBV28 and TRBJ2-1, with D possibly being TRBD2 (6 bases). CDR3 amino acids: CASSLRELYNEQFF. The CDR3 DNA reads as TGTGCCAGCAGTTTACGGGAGTTGTACAATGAGCAGTTCTTC.